The clone carrying this T cell receptor beta chain came up a few times. The target antigen is unknown. V dropped 4 bases and J dropped 0; count of bases not matched to a gene: 3. From germline, CDR1 is LGHNA and CDR2 YSLEER. CDR3 length: 15 amino acids. This entry is derived from a study of PD-1 blockade in classical Hodgkin lymphoma. Study as a whole: A 3 mg/kg intravenous dose of nivolumab was received by patients every 2 weeks.

Repertoires were generated with immunoSEQ multiplex PCR, while TCRdb's copy carries only in-frame clones and drops some. The repertoire includes under 45,000 clones, roughly 69% of them detected once, and roughly 3% sits in the top ten. Sample time point: cycle 4 day 1 (C4D1), after about 6 weeks of nivolumab. Each patient relapsed following autologous stem cell transplantation, and prior brentuximab vedotin exposure differed. Study-wide results and caveats: Patients starting nivolumab less than 1 year after ASCT had lower diversity and were excluded from later analyses. Significant TCR diversity gains by C4D1 occurred in CD4+ but not CD8+ cells.

Sequences were derived from peripheral blood mononuclear cells (PBMCs), sampled before the fourth cycle of nivolumab. The J gene is TRBJ2-1, the V gene TRBV4-3, with TRBD1 matching over 7 bases. The receptor was derived from a human donor with classical Hodgkin lymphoma. As DNA, the CDR3 is TGCGCCAGCAGCCCCGGGACAGCCTCCTACAATGAGCAGTTCTTC. Translation: CASSPGTASYNEQFF.